This T cell receptor (beta chain) was found in a study of blood T cell repertoires in COVID-19. Background on the study: Whether acute or convalescent, the COVID-19 samples came from the United States, Italy and Spain. PBMCs, B-cell-depleted T cells, or T cells were the source of the cDNA or gDNA that made up the material.

Profiled with immunoSEQ multiplex PCR; TCRdb holds only in-frame clones, not every one. The sample carries about 230,000 clones, about 83% recorded once. Patients in Seattle were enrolled during active infection, then followed longitudinally. This clone was observed a few times. The sequence was obtained from a woman aged 30 to 39 with COVID-19, enrolled during active disease. Sequencing was performed on peripheral blood.

CDR3 protein: CASSRGQQNTEAFF. The CDR3 bases are TGTGCCAGCAGCAGGGGACAGCAGAACACTGAAGCTTTCTTT. This chain links TRBV5-4 with TRBJ1-1; 7 positions agree with TRBD1. Germline loops: CDR1 SGHNT, CDR2 YYREEE (reference sequence). CDR3 length: 14 residues. After removal of 4 bases from V and 1 base from J, the junction contained 4 bases not matched to a gene.